This T cell receptor beta chain emerged from a study of shared clonotypes between healthy human individuals. Donors, without exception, were Caucasian adults residing in Nashville, Tennessee. Using immunoSEQ multiplex PCR, the repertoire was profiled, and TCRdb retains in-frame clones only, with some absent. This repertoire shows 1.6 million or so clones, 98% to 99% found once; its top ten account for 0.36%. Germline V gene sequence: CDR1 MGHDK, CDR2 SYGVNS. The CDR3 is 13 amino acids. V dropped 6 bases and J dropped 5 bases, with 13 bases sitting between them. The sequencing input was naive CD4+ T cells sorted from blood. Subset meaning: CD45RA+ positively selected. The source is a man in his thirties or forties in good health. The J gene is TRBJ1-2, the V gene TRBV25-1; D is perhaps TRBD1 (5 bases). In nucleotides, the CDR3 is TGTGCCAGCAGACGCGGGACGATGTATGGCTACACCTTC. This translates into CASRRGTMYGYTF.